Shown below are 23 T cell receptor beta chains from a single sample sequenced in a study of T-cell memory formation after mild COVID-19. In TCRdb, the 5' RACE reads were re-called with MiXCR into one record per CDR3 protein. This table holds more than 400,000 distinct CDR3 sequences, about 20% found once. Material: PBMCs or a T cell subset sorted from them (not recorded which). The receptors come from an adult woman who had mild COVID-19 (a few samples of this study predate the infection). Cell type and time point are not known.

This clonotype was recorded at least ten times. This chain joins TRBV7-6 and TRBJ2-3; D may be TRBD2 (6 bases). Germline CDR1 is SGHVS and CDR2 is FNYEAQ. The CDR3 loop spans 16 amino acids. V was clipped by 4 bases and J by 0 bases, with 14 bases between them. The CDR3 spells CASSSEISGSTDTQYF. In DNA form, the CDR3 reads TGTGCCAGCAGCTCAGAGATAAGCGGGAGCACAGATACGCAGTATTTT.

This clonotype was seen only a few times. V and J are TRBV13 and TRBJ2-7; a possible D gene is TRBD1 (7 bases). V lost 3 bases, J lost 2 bases, and 14 bases lay in between. The CDR3 runs 15 residues. CDR1 and CDR2 (germline): PRHDT, FYEKMQ (reference sequence). The CDR3 coding sequence is TGTGCCAGCAGCTTGGGGGGACAGCCGCCCTACGAGCAGTACTTC. Translating gives CASSLGGQPPYEQYF.

The CDR3: CASSPDSADETQYF. In DNA, the CDR3 is TGCGCCAGCAGCCCGGACAGCGCGGACGAGACCCAGTACTTC. V usage is TRBV5-1 and J usage is TRBJ2-5; possibly TRBD1 for D (6 bases). V lost 4 bases, J lost 5 bases, and 15 bases lay in between. Germline V gives CDR1 SGHRS, CDR2 YFSETQ. This CDR3 region has 14 residues.

This clonotype was found a few times. The chain is built from TRBV4-2 and TRBJ2-1, with D hard to call. The V end lost 6 bases, the J end lost 1 base, and 13 bases lay between the germline ends. The germline gives CDR1 LGHNA, CDR2 YNFKEQ. The CDR3 spans 15 residues. CDR3 nucleotides: TGTGCCAGCAGTCGTCCTGGTGGGTCCTACAATGAGCAGTTCTTC. It translates to CASSRPGGSYNEQFF.

This clonotype was detected a few times. The rearrangement joins TRBV10-3 to TRBJ2-3; D is perhaps TRBD1 (6 bases). The ends were cut back, 4 bases at V and 2 bases at J, with 10 bases in the middle. Germline V gene sequence: CDR1 ENHRY, CDR2 SYGVKD. The CDR3 covers 14 residues. In DNA, the CDR3 is TGTGCCATCAGTGGCAGACAGGACACAGATACGCAGTATTTT. This gives the protein CAISGRQDTDTQYF.

The rearrangement uses TRBV19 and TRBJ2-2; TRBD1 matches at 9 bases. The V gene end was trimmed by 6 bases and the J gene end by 6 bases; junction bases not matched to a gene: 8. This CDR3 is built from 15 residues. Germline CDR1 is LNHDA and CDR2 is SQIVND (reference sequence). In DNA form, the CDR3 reads TGTGCCAGTAGCAGAGAACAGGGGGCCGCCGGGGAGCTGTTTTTT. It yields the protein CASSREQGAAGELFF.

This clonotype came up a few times. The chain recombines TRBV4-3 with TRBJ2-2; tentative D call: TRBD2 (6 bases). The CDR3 length is 17 residues. Trimming stripped 2 bases from V and 2 bases from J, with 15 bases between. From germline, CDR1 is LGHNA and CDR2 YSLEER. The CDR3 loop is CASSQHFLRGNTGELFF. Written as DNA, the CDR3 is TGCGCCAGCAGCCAACATTTTTTGCGGGGAAACACCGGGGAGCTGTTTTTT.

The rearrangement joins TRBV28 to TRBJ1-6; TRBD1 is a possible D gene (5 bases). This CDR3 region has 15 residues. Germline CDR1 reads MDHEN; CDR2 reads SYDVKM. Between the trimmed V and J ends, which lost 8 bases and 9 bases, there was a span of 20 bases. This chain's CDR3 is CASSLGQGRGSPLHF. CDR3 coding DNA: TGTGCCAGCTCCTTAGGGCAGGGACGGGGTTCACCCCTCCACTTT.

This chain links TRBV9 with TRBJ2-1; D is unclear. This CDR3 region has 12 residues. CDR1 and CDR2 from the germline V gene are SGDLS and YYNGEE. Trimming took off 4 bases at V and 3 bases at J, with 5 bases between the two ends. CDR3 sequence reads: CASSTYYNEQFF. The CDR3 DNA sequence: TGTGCCAGCAGCACATACTACAATGAGCAGTTCTTC.

This clonotype occurred a few times. The chain uses TRBV7-9 and TRBJ1-2, with D unclear. The V and J ends lost 3 bases and 4 bases respectively, with 9 bases between them. This CDR3 has 13 residues. Germline V gene sequence: CDR1 SEHNR, CDR2 FQNEAQ (reference sequence). This CDR3 is CASSFAASYGYTF. CDR3 nucleotide sequence: TGTGCCAGCAGCTTCGCGGCCTCCTATGGCTACACCTTC.

This clonotype has a count of ten or more. The V call is TRBV5-1, the J call TRBJ2-1; 9 bases align to TRBD1. CDR1 and CDR2 from the germline V gene are SGHRS and YFSETQ. V lost 4 bases, J lost 3 bases, and 5 bases stayed unmatched. This CDR3 contains 15 residues. CDR3 region: CASSPGQGRYNEQFF. The CDR3 DNA is TGCGCCAGCAGCCCTGGACAGGGGCGCTACAATGAGCAGTTCTTC. The full variable domain, rest sourced from reference TRBV5-1 and TRBJ2-1, is KAGVTQTPRYLIKTRGQQVTLSCSPISGHRSVSWYQQTPGQGLQFLFEYFSETQRNKGNFPGRFSGRQFSNSRSEMNVSTLELGDSALYLCASSPGQGRYNEQFFGPGTRLTVL.

The CDR3 is CASSLWPNQQFF. The CDR3 nucleotides read TGTGCCAGCAGCTTGTGGCCTAACCAGCAGTTCTTC. The chain is built from TRBV5-5 and TRBJ2-1, with no clear D. This CDR3 has 12 residues. V was clipped by 1 base and J by 11 bases, with 10 bases between them. From germline, CDR1 is SGHKS and CDR2 YYEKEE (reference sequence).

This clonotype turned up a few times. The rearrangement links TRBV6-5 to TRBJ2-7, with 12 bases fitting TRBD1. Trimming cost V 6 bases and J 5 bases; bases outside gene matches: 5. The CDR3 totals 14 residues. The germline gives CDR1 MNHEY, CDR2 SVGAGI. The CDR3 loop is CASRMGQGADEQYF. CDR3 DNA: TGTGCCAGCAGGATGGGACAGGGGGCCGACGAGCAGTACTTC.

This chain connects TRBV29-1 to TRBJ2-1; D remains unclear. V dropped 6 bases and J dropped 9 bases, with 12 bases sitting between them. This CDR3 comprises 11 residues. Looked up from germline, CDR1 is SQVTM and CDR2 is ANQGSEA. Here the CDR3 DNA reads TGCAGCGTCCCCGCTCAAGGTGAGCAGTTCTTC. It yields the protein CSVPAQGEQFF.

With regard to this clonotype: The junction departs from germline at one end; a sequencing error may be responsible. The rearrangement links TRBV12-3 or TRBV12-4 to TRBJ1-5, with 7 bases lining up with TRBD1. This CDR3 region has 15 residues. The CDR3 loop reads CASSQQGIGNQHQHF. CDR3 bases: TGTGCCAGCAGTCAACAGGGGATAGGCAATCAGCACCAGCATTTT.

The J gene is TRBJ2-7, the V gene TRBV2; no clear D. Germline values: CDR1 SNHLY, CDR2 FYNNEI. The CDR3 is 15 residues long. Trimming removed 7 bases at V and 2 bases at J, with 18 bases between. The CDR3 DNA reads as TGTGCCAGCACCTTAAATCTTGGGATTCCCTACGAGCAGTACTTC. It yields the protein CASTLNLGIPYEQYF.

This chain links TRBV7-2 with TRBJ2-1, with D perhaps matching TRBD1 (7 bases). Germline values: CDR1 SGHTA, CDR2 FQGNSA. Trimming took 4 bases from V and 6 from J, leaving 22 bases between them. The CDR3 totals 17 residues. The CDR3 DNA reads as TGTGCCAGCAGCTCAGGGGGGTGGGTGCTAGCTAGCAATGAGCAGTTCTTC. Translating it yields CASSSGGWVLASNEQFF.

This clonotype was seen only a few times. V and J are TRBV9 and TRBJ2-1, with unresolved D. The CDR3 has 14 residues. The V gene lost 4 bases and the J gene lost 7 bases, with 15 bases spanning the gap. CDR1 is SGDLS and CDR2 is YYNGEE in the germline V gene. The CDR3 nucleotides read TGTGCCAGCAGCCCGGCTAACGAGCAAAATGAGCAGTTCTTC. Amino acid sequence: CASSPANEQNEQFF.

This clonotype was counted between two and nine times. The chain recombines TRBV7-2 with TRBJ2-5; D is uncertain. The CDR3 totals 13 residues. Germline CDR1 and CDR2: SGHTA and FQGNSA. V was pared by 5 bases and J by 4 bases, with 11 bases between. In DNA form, the CDR3 reads TGTGCCAGCAGCCAAGGGTCTTTAGAGACCCAGTACTTC. This sequence encodes CASSQGSLETQYF.

This clonotype came up a few times. The chain is built from TRBV29-1 and TRBJ2-7, with D tentatively TRBD1 (6 bases). The CDR3 extends over 15 amino acids. V was cut by 0 bases and J by 3 bases, with 15 bases left in between. CDR1 is SQVTM, CDR2 ANQGSEA, per germline. CDR3 bases: TGCAGCGTTGAAGATCACGAGACAGGAGACTACGAGCAGTACTTC. This translates into CSVEDHETGDYEQYF.

The chain has TRBV28 and TRBJ2-7, with TRBD1 matching over 8 bases. The CDR3 length is 14 residues. CDR1 and CDR2 from the germline V gene are MDHEN and SYDVKM. J gave up 3 bases and V 6 bases, and 7 bases lay outside the gene matches. This CDR3 reads CASRFLDRGYEQYF. For the CDR3, the DNA is TGTGCCAGCAGATTCCTCGACAGGGGCTACGAGCAGTACTTC.

This clonotype was picked up a small number of times. The chain carries TRBV5-1 and TRBJ2-3, with unresolved D. Between the trimmed V and J ends, which lost 1 base and 5 bases, there was a span of 8 bases. In germline, CDR1 is SGHRS, CDR2 YFSETQ. The CDR3 length is 13 residues. DNA for the CDR3: TGCGCCAGCAGCTTGTTTCGCGGAGATACGCAGTATTTT. It codes for CASSLFRGDTQYF.

Only a few counts were recorded for this clonotype. For the CDR3, the DNA is TGTGCCAGCAGCTTAGCGCAGGGGGGGCGAGATACGCAGTATTTT. Translating it yields CASSLAQGGRDTQYF. The rearrangement joins TRBV7-2 to TRBJ2-3; tentatively, D is TRBD1 or TRBD2 (7 bases each). V gave up 0 bases and J gave up 5 bases, with 12 bases separating them. The CDR3 extends over 15 amino acids. Germline CDR1 and CDR2: SGHTA and FQGNSA.